The T cell receptor (beta chain) described here comes from a study of blood T cell repertoires in COVID-19. Overall study: The study drew acute and convalescent COVID-19 samples from the United States, Italy and Spain.

Libraries were prepared by immunoSEQ multiplex PCR; TCRdb keeps only in-frame clonotypes and omits some of them. The sample lists more than 95,000 clones; roughly 80% were seen once. Germline V gives CDR1 GTSNPN, CDR2 SVGIG (reference sequence). The CDR3 is made up of 17 amino acids. Between the trimmed V and J ends, which lost 0 bases and 0 bases, there was a span of 14 bases. This sequence originates from a man older than 75 with acute or convalescent COVID-19. The sample comprised peripheral blood. V usage is TRBV30 and J usage is TRBJ2-2; possibly TRBD1 for D (6 bases). The CDR3 here is CAWSVLWDTTNTGELFF. CDR3 in DNA: TGTGCCTGGAGTGTACTTTGGGACACTACGAACACCGGGGAGCTGTTTTTT.